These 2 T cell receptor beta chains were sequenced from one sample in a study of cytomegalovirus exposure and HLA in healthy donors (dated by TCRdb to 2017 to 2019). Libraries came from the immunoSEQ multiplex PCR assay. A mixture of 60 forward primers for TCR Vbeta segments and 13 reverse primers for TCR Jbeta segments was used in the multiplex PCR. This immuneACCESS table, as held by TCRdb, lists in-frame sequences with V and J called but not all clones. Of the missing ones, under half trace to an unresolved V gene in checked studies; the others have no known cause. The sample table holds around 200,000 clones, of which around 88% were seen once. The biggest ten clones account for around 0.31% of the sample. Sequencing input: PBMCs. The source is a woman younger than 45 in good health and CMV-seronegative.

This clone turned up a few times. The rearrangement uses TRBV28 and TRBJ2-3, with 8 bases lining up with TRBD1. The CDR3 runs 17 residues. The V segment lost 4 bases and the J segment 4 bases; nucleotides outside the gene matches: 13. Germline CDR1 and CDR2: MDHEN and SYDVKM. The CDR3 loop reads CASSSTQTGDASDTQYF. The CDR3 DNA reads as TGTGCCAGCAGTTCAACCCAGACAGGGGACGCATCAGATACGCAGTATTTT. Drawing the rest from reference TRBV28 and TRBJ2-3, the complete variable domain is DVKVTQSSRYLVKRTGEKVFLECVQDMDHENMFWYRQDPGLGLRLIYFSYDVKMKEKGDIPEGYSVSREKKERFSLILESASTNQTSMYLCASSSTQTGDASDTQYFGPGTRLTVL.

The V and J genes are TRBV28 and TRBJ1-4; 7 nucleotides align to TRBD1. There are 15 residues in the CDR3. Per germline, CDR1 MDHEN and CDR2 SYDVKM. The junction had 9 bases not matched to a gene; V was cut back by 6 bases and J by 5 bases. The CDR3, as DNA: TGTGCCAGCAGGCGGGTAGGGGGCTGGAATGAAAAACTGTTTTTT. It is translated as CASRRVGGWNEKLFF. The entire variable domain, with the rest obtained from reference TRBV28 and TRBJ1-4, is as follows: DVKVTQSSRYLVKRTGEKVFLECVQDMDHENMFWYRQDPGLGLRLIYFSYDVKMKEKGDIPEGYSVSREKKERFSLILESASTNQTSMYLCASRRVGGWNEKLFFGSGTQLSVL.